What follows is one T cell receptor (beta chain) and its context. Clones were read by immunoSEQ multiplex PCR, and TCRdb kept only the in-frame ones, dropping some. The data contain 65,000 to 90,000 clones, 76% of them singletons. The sample is drawn from a study of blood T cell repertoires in COVID-19. The sequenced sample was peripheral blood. This receptor was obtained from a man between 65 and 85 years old with active or convalescent COVID-19.

CDR3 sequence (DNA): TGTGCCAGCACCGACCGCAGGGCGCAGTATTTT. Translation gives CASTDRRAQYF. The chain couples TRBV6-5 to TRBJ2-3; a weak D match, TRBD1 (5 bases). The ends were cut back, 7 bases at V and 10 bases at J, with 12 bases in the middle. The CDR3 spans 11 residues. Germline values: CDR1 MNHEY, CDR2 SVGAGI.